This T cell receptor (beta chain) is drawn from a study of neurological immune-mediated disorders. Study-level findings and limits: Expanded clones shared no identical CDR3 amino acid sequences across subjects, which suggested private TCR-beta repertoires in all groups. In HTLV-1-associated myelopathy, TCR clonal expansion was greatest, whereas multiple sclerosis had the least, falling below healthy controls.

This clonotype was seen ten or more times. Its antigen is not known. The cDNA was produced through 5'RACE with 10-nucleotide random UMIs. Using its own MiXCR run on the 5' RACE reads, TCRdb lists one record per CDR3 protein. The sample lists fewer than 80,000 distinct CDR3 sequences, around 5.2% occurring once. Unsorted libraries used 2 million PBMCs kept at -80 degrees C. With 6 bases removed from V and 0 bases from J, the gap between germline ends came to 10 bases. CDR1 and CDR2 (germline): MNHEY, SVGAGI. The CDR3 is made up of 14 amino acids. Sequenced input: PBMCs. This rearrangement joins TRBV6-5 to TRBJ2-3, with D uncertain. The TCR was taken from a young woman with multiple sclerosis. The CDR3 DNA sequence: TGTGCCAGCAGAGCCGGTCCTAGCACAGATACGCAGTATTTT. Translating it yields CASRAGPSTDTQYF.